Given below is one TCR beta chain in context. Its matching antigen is unknown. Compared with germline, one end of the junction differs, possibly owing to a read error. Assay used: immunoSEQ multiplex PCR; TCRdb lists only in-frame clones, some missing. The data contain more than 95,000 clones, 85% to 95% of them seen just once; the ten biggest clones take up approximately 0.3%. The sample comes from a study of siplizumab effects on memory and regulatory T cells. Points from the study as a whole: Mappable alloreactive CD4+ clones were on average around 69% Treg-derived with siplizumab, roughly 30% in controls.

The CDR3 extends over 11 amino acids. The germline gives CDR1 MDHEN, CDR2 SYDVKM. This chain uses TRBV28 with TRBJ2-1; D is ambiguous. This sequence originates from a human donor in good health. Sequencing was carried out using CD4+ T cells sorted from blood. The CDR3 nucleotides are TGTGCCAGCAGTACCTACCATGAGCAGTTCTTC. Amino acid sequence: CASSTYHEQFF.